This TCR beta chain was sequenced during a study of blood T cells in healthy people across ages (dated by TCRdb to the mid-2010s). Study-level background: Template switching captured roughly one uniquely barcoded TCR beta cDNA molecule per two T cells in model experiments. Age-related changes in TCR beta repertoire diversity were measured in the study by deep sequencing normalized with unique cDNA molecular identifiers. The donors were divided into four age groups: young (average approximately 17 years), middle-aged (about 39), aged (approximately 62) and long-lived (roughly 86). Using the same blood draw, the study looked at two additional independent replicas of 1 million unique cDNA reads for two donors, one aged 18 to 30 and the other aged 80 or older. To avoid experimental bias, donors of different ages were distributed randomly across sequencing lanes. What the study reported, not specific to this receptor: The percentage of naive T cells measured by flow cytometry correlated strongly with observed TCR beta diversity. Since profiling was done on bulk unsorted PBMCs, naive and antigen-experienced compartments could not be conclusively compared. Because the CMV infection status of the donors was unknown, age-related changes in expanded clonotypes may potentially have been confounded. Estimates of total diversity based on one million sequenced T cells were regarded as lower bounds and as underestimates. Compared with the aged group, the long-lived group had more naive CD4+ T cells, fewer expanded clones and increased TCR diversity, suggesting age selection. Observed TCR beta diversity per million T cells fell roughly linearly with age, and a significant reduction was already apparent by age about 38.

The donors were roughly 39 Caucasian individuals from Russia, aged roughly 6 to 100 years, who were systemically healthy. Ten milliliters of peripheral blood were collected from each donor into EDTA-treated Vacutainer tubes. PBMCs were isolated by Ficoll-Paque density-gradient centrifugation, with at least 7 million obtained per sample. Total RNA, at least 6 micrograms per sample, was extracted from PBMCs with Trizol reagent. For every donor, flow cytometry on a PBMC aliquot measured the percentage of naive CD45RAhigh/CD27high T cells. For CDR1 and CDR2, the germline V gene lists KGHSH and LQKENI. V and J lose 4 bases and 5 bases, and a span of 14 bases separates them. Including the terminal cysteine and phenylalanine, the CDR3 comprises 14 residues. The CDR3 DNA has 42 bases and is translated from base 1. The library was made by 5' RACE. The instrument was an Illumina HiSeq 2500. A second PCR of about 6 to 11 cycles was run with a J-beta primer mix and a sample-barcoded 5' primer. A unique molecular identifier was introduced onto each TCR beta cDNA molecule by a template-switch 5' adaptor carrying 12 random nucleotides. Each sample yielded at least 2.5 million CDR3-containing paired-end reads. All of the RNA was converted into first-strand cDNA using the Mint cDNA synthesis kit, with a TRBC-specific oligonucleotide serving as the primer. All cDNA was treated with uracil-DNA glycosylase and then went through a first 18-cycle PCR with the universal primers M1SS and BC2_uni_R. The authors' pipeline ran thus. Each sample was normalized by randomly selecting 1 million high-quality reads, each carrying a distinct molecular identifier. Instead of being binned into consensus sequences, reads with shared molecular identifiers were discarded. CDR3 identification, clonotype clustering and error correction used MiTCR with a Q25 quality threshold and the strictest error-elimination algorithm. Lower-bound total TCR beta diversity was estimated with a nonparametric unseen species model using Euler transformation. TCRdb reran the public reads through fastp at Q25 and MiXCR, keeping productive beta chains. Rows merge per CDR3 protein into single entries with the most common DNA and genes. Here the V and J calls rest on TCRdb's processing, not on the authors' analysis. The sample yields 1.5 million to 2 million distinct CDR3 sequences; 40% to 55% were counted once. Approximately 2.1% of the sample goes to the ten largest clones.

As to this clonotype: No antigen is known for it. Qualities for individual bases were not recorded, and no much larger clone is one base off.

The source material was blood. This sequence was found in a middle-aged woman in good health. This chain is built from TRBV18 and TRBJ2-5; the D region possibly corresponds to TRBD1 (6 bases align). In nucleotides, the sequence is TGTGCCAGCTCACGCAGGGGTCCGCCGGAGACCCAGTACTTC. Its translation is CASSRRGPPETQYF.